Below, one T cell receptor beta chain is given with its context. This entry belongs to a study of shared clonotypes between healthy human individuals. This CDR3 has 11 residues. Deletions cut 3 bases from V and 15 bases from J, with 12 bases between. The germline CDR1 and CDR2 sequences are ENHRY and SYGVKD. Each PCR replicate from the sorted subsets contained roughly 210 ng DNA, which is tens of thousands of T cell genomes. Profiling relied on immunoSEQ multiplex PCR, and the TCRdb table lists in-frame clones only, not all of them. This table has around 2.1 million clones, 90% to 96% appearing once. From CD4+ cells came CD45RA+ naive and CD45RA-negative memory subsets.

This clonotype was obtained from a man aged 18 to 29 in good health. Source material: naive CD4+ T cells sorted from blood. Documented subset: CD45RA+ positively selected. The V and J genes are TRBV10-3 and TRBJ2-1; D gene unclear. The CDR3 spells CAISDRLGSFF. The CDR3 DNA reads TGTGCCATCAGTGACCGCCTCGGGTCGTTCTTC.